Given below is one TCR beta chain in context. The target of this receptor is not known. A much more abundant neighbour one base away suggests this may be a read error. The conserved phenylalanine or tryptophan is not found at the CDR3 terminus, so this likely reflects a read error. It is unclear where the CDR3 begins or ends on the DNA, so no DNA is shown, and the CDR3 is as TCRdb lists it. This record belongs to a study of CD8+CD57+ T cells in acquired aplastic anemia (dated by TCRdb to the late 2010s). In the study overall: DNA extracted from sorted CD4+ and CD8+ cells had a mean of around 3 ug, with a range of roughly 0.18 to 27.4 ug. CD8+CD57+ expansion was defined as frequency above the mean frequency observed in healthy subjects.

Patients chosen for sequencing had shown expansion of CD8+CD57+ cells by flow cytometry. Severe acquired aplastic anemia was diagnosed in all patients according to International Study of Aplastic Anemia and Agranulocytosis and Camitta criteria. At the time blood was sampled, none of the patients had received any therapy. TCR repertoires of sorted CD4+ and CD8+ blood T cells from severe aplastic anemia patients and healthy subjects were deep-sequenced in the study. Patients were enrolled under clinicaltrials.gov protocols 00001620, 01623167, 00001397, 00071045, 00081523 and 00961064 in the USA. Ficoll-Paque density gradient centrifugation was used to isolate peripheral blood mononuclear cells. Before DNA extraction, CD4+ and CD8+ T cells were sorted by FACS or by magnetic beads. The paper's findings and limits, for the study overall: Between patients and healthy controls, no significant difference in CD8+ Simpson's diversity was found (P=0.060). Although twenty-nine CD8+ CDR3 sequences were shared by patients and controls, these sequences appeared highly expressed in patients and within the immunodominant clones of patients.

The CDR3 is 13 residues long, ends included. Profiling of TCR beta VDJ combinations and CDR3 sequences used genomic DNA as the template. An Illumina HiSeq 2000 was used for TCR repertoire sequencing. The paper's data handling went like this. Repertoire assessment relied on Simpson's diversity index, CDR3 size and DJ length profiles, and TRBV/TRBJ rearrangement plots. The immunodominant clone was defined as the most abundant DNA sequence in deep sequencing data. CDR3 amino acid sequences were screened for sharing across subjects and were compared with published repertoires and the VDJdb database. Clones were called with MiXCR by TCRdb after fastp trimmed the public reads at Q25, and only in-frame beta chains were retained. Rows matching on CDR3 protein sequence are summarized as one entry with the most common DNA and genes. These V and J calls rely on TCRdb rather than the paper's analysis. The sample table contains about 180,000 distinct CDR3 sequences; only one count was recorded for 48% of them. Over 10% of the sample belongs to the ten largest clones.

Sequenced: sorted CD4+, CD8+, or CD8+CD57+ T cells (not recorded which) from PBMCs. The TCR comes from a human donor with aplastic anemia. The rearranged segments are TRBV12-3 or TRBV12-4 and TRBJ2-3; the DNA was not used to check the table's D call, TRBD2. The CDR3 reads as follows: CASSEGLAETGDL.